This is a list of T cell receptor beta chains from one sample in a study of beta chain features in type 1 diabetes. This table comes from immunoSEQ multiplex PCR, and its TCRdb copy is limited to in-frame clones, with some not included. The table records around 250,000 clones, less than 30% of them present only once. The specimen sequenced was naive CD4+ T cells from blood. Every receptor here comes from a woman in her twenties or thirties with type 1 diabetes. Both conserved end residues are part of each CDR3. The D gene is left open where the match is weak. Clone size is not always given. Where it is, it says once, few, many or a class for expanded clones.

j_call: TRBJ2-5
d_call: -
cdr3_length: 15
clone_size: few
v_call: TRBV4-1
cdr3_nt: TGCGCCAGCAGCCAAGATAGGGGAAATCAAGAGACCCAGTACTTC
cdr3_aa: CASSQDRGNQETQYF

j_call: TRBJ2-1
d_call: TRBD2
cdr3_length: 14
clone_size: -
v_call: TRBV6-6
cdr3_nt: TGTGCCAGCAGAAAGCGGGGCGGGGCGGGTGAGCAGTTCTTC
cdr3_aa: CASRKRGGAGEQFF

j_call: TRBJ2-7
d_call: TRBD2
cdr3_length: 16
clone_size: -
v_call: TRBV7-2
cdr3_nt: TGTGCCAGCAGCCCAAGACTAGCGCCAGTGTTCGGAGAGCAGTACTTC
cdr3_aa: CASSPRLAPVFGEQYF

j_call: TRBJ1-4
d_call: TRBD1
cdr3_length: 17
clone_size: -
v_call: TRBV29-1
cdr3_nt: TGCAGCGTTAGAGGGGGCGCCGGTTGGGCAACTAATGAAAAACTGTTTTTT
cdr3_aa: CSVRGGAGWATNEKLFF

j_call: TRBJ2-5
d_call: TRBD1
cdr3_length: 14
clone_size: -
v_call: TRBV19
cdr3_nt: TGTGCCAGTAGTGATCAGGGGGCAGTGGAGACCCAGTACTTC
cdr3_aa: CASSDQGAVETQYF

j_call: TRBJ2-3
d_call: -
cdr3_length: 14
clone_size: -
v_call: TRBV4-1
cdr3_nt: TGCGCCAGCAGCCAAGAGGAACGGGGAGATACGCAGTATTTT
cdr3_aa: CASSQEERGDTQYF

j_call: TRBJ1-1
d_call: TRBD1
cdr3_length: 14
clone_size: -
v_call: TRBV19
cdr3_nt: TGTGCCAGTAGTCACCTGACAGGGGGGACTGAAGCTTTCTTT
cdr3_aa: CASSHLTGGTEAFF

j_call: TRBJ2-7
d_call: -
cdr3_length: 13
clone_size: -
v_call: TRBV29-1
cdr3_nt: TGCAGCGTTAACTCGGCAGGAGGCTACGAGCAGTACTTC
cdr3_aa: CSVNSAGGYEQYF

j_call: TRBJ2-7
d_call: -
cdr3_length: 14
clone_size: few
v_call: TRBV10-3
cdr3_nt: TGTGCCATCGAAGGCAGTAAGGGGGCGGGGGAGCAGTACTTC
cdr3_aa: CAIEGSKGAGEQYF

j_call: TRBJ1-2
d_call: TRBD1
cdr3_length: 13
clone_size: few
v_call: TRBV7-8
cdr3_nt: TGTGCCAGCAGCCTAACAGGGGTCGGTGGCTACACCTTC
cdr3_aa: CASSLTGVGGYTF

j_call: TRBJ2-7
d_call: TRBD1
cdr3_length: 16
clone_size: -
v_call: TRBV15
cdr3_nt: TGTGCCACCAGCAGCCTGGACAGGCTTAGCTCCTACGAGCAGTACTTC
cdr3_aa: CATSSLDRLSSYEQYF

j_call: TRBJ2-1
d_call: TRBD1
cdr3_length: 17
clone_size: -
v_call: TRBV5-8
cdr3_nt: TGTGCCAGCAGCTCCGCCCCGACAGGGGTCGCCTACAATGAGCAGTTCTTC
cdr3_aa: CASSSAPTGVAYNEQFF

j_call: TRBJ2-5
d_call: -
cdr3_length: 13
clone_size: -
v_call: TRBV7-3
cdr3_nt: TGTGCCAGCAGCTTAGTACAGGGAGAGACCCAGTACTTC
cdr3_aa: CASSLVQGETQYF

j_call: TRBJ1-3
d_call: -
cdr3_length: 14
clone_size: once
v_call: TRBV9
cdr3_nt: TGTGCCAGCAGTACTGACTCTGCTGGAAACACCATATATTTT
cdr3_aa: CASSTDSAGNTIYF

j_call: TRBJ2-3
d_call: -
cdr3_length: 13
clone_size: -
v_call: TRBV7-9
cdr3_nt: TGTGCCAGCAGCTTAGGGCCCGGGGATACGCAGTATTTT
cdr3_aa: CASSLGPGDTQYF

j_call: TRBJ2-1
d_call: -
cdr3_length: 15
clone_size: few
v_call: TRBV11-1
cdr3_nt: TGTGCCAGCAGCCCGGACACCTTTGGTGCCGATGAGCAGTTCTTC
cdr3_aa: CASSPDTFGADEQFF